The 24 T cell receptor beta chains below were found in one sample sequenced in a study of regulatory T cells in long-lasting Graves disease. The time point: newly diagnosed GD, antithyroid drugs for less than 3 months. After RNA was extracted from PBMCs, the TCR library was made from it. According to the study, TCR beta libraries were built with iRepertoire HTBI primers and CDR3-region Arm-PCR. MiXCR, run by TCRdb on the multiplex PCR reads, gives a single entry per CDR3 protein. This sample has roughly 380,000 distinct CDR3 sequences, with around 15% found just once. Sequencing was performed on peripheral blood mononuclear cells (PBMCs), taken at new diagnosis, from a patient treated with antithyroid drugs. Receptors were obtained from a female donor with Graves disease.

This clonotype occurred a few times. The chain recombines TRBV4-1 with TRBJ2-7; the D gene is possibly TRBD2 (6 bases). Germline CDR1 and CDR2: MGHRA and YSYEKL. V lost 0 bases and J lost 2, with 20 bases in between. This CDR3 contains 18 residues. The CDR3 region is CASSQDPGAGGLTYEQYF. In nucleotides, the CDR3 is TGCGCCAGCAGCCAAGATCCGGGAGCCGGCGGTTTGACCTACGAGCAGTACTTC.

J is TRBJ1-5 and V is TRBV7-2; TRBD1 matches at 11 bases. The CDR3 extends over 15 amino acids. Trimming took 5 bases from V and 7 from J; bases not matched to a gene: 7. In germline, CDR1 is SGHTA, CDR2 FQGNSA. The CDR3 coding sequence is TGTGCCAGCAGCGAGGGACAGGGGGAGAACCAGCCCCAGCATTTT. Its protein product is CASSEGQGENQPQHF.

This clonotype has at least ten counts. This chain links TRBV10-3 with TRBJ1-5; D not certain. V dropped 3 bases and J dropped 0 bases, with 6 bases sitting between them. Germline CDR1 and CDR2: ENHRY and SYGVKD. There are 14 residues in the CDR3. The CDR3 is CAISDGGSNQPQHF. In DNA form, the CDR3 reads TGTGCCATCAGTGACGGAGGTAGCAATCAGCCCCAGCATTTT.

This clonotype was found many times. This chain links TRBV12-3 or TRBV12-4 with TRBJ1-5; D call uncertain. The CDR3 totals 15 residues. V dropped 6 bases and J dropped 1 base, with 13 bases sitting between them. CDR3 sequence reads: CASSPRPGSNQPQHF. The CDR3 region has the DNA TGTGCCAGCAGCCCCCGGCCGGGCAGCAATCAGCCCCAGCATTTT.

On this clonotype itself: It is likely a read error: a sequence one base away is far more abundant. This chain uses TRBV3-1 with TRBJ2-3, with a weak D call TRBD1 (6 bases). The assigned J gene may be wrong: the sequence end matches TRBJ1-1 better. Germline CDR1 reads LGHDT; CDR2 reads YNNKEL (reference sequence). The CDR3 contains 15 residues. The CDR3 here is CASSPSRGMNAEAFF. The CDR3, as DNA: TGTGCCAGCAGCCCGAGCAGGGGAATGAACGCTGAAGCTTTCTTT.

At least ten counts were recorded for this clonotype. The chain employs TRBV9 and TRBJ1-1; 7 nucleotides align to TRBD1. Germline values: CDR1 SGDLS, CDR2 YYNGEE. The CDR3 sequence is 13 residues long. With V trimmed by 5 bases and J by 4 bases, 5 bases remained unmatched. The DNA of the CDR3 is TGTGCCAGCAGTACAGAGGGGGCCACTGAAGCTTTCTTT. This translates into CASSTEGATEAFF.

In this sample, this clonotype turned up many times. The gene calls are TRBV29-1 and TRBJ1-1; D not resolved. The CDR3 consists of 14 residues. V lost 3 bases to trimming and J lost 1 base, with 12 bases between them. Germline V CDR1 and CDR2: SQVTM, ANQGSEA. This CDR3 reads CSVDTRRSNTEAFF. CDR3 nucleotide sequence: TGCAGCGTTGATACCCGGAGGTCGAACACTGAAGCTTTCTTT. Using reference TRBV29-1 and TRBJ1-1 for the parts outside the CDR3, the full variable domain is SAVISQKPSRDICQRGTSLTIQCQVDSQVTMMFWYRQQPGQSLTLIATANQGSEATYESGFVIDKFPISRPNLTFSTLTVSNMSPEDSSIYLCSVDTRRSNTEAFFGQGTRLTVV.

The chain recombines TRBV10-3 with TRBJ1-4; D uncertain. V was shortened by 10 bases and J by 8 bases, with 17 bases between the two germline ends. This CDR3 contains 13 residues. Germline values: CDR1 ENHRY, CDR2 SYGVKD. Written as DNA, the CDR3 is TGTGCCACTAAGGATAAACTGGGCGAAAAACTGTTTTTT. The encoded protein is CATKDKLGEKLFF.

This clonotype was seen a handful of times. This chain connects TRBV5-4 to TRBJ2-7; perhaps D is TRBD1 or TRBD2 (5 bases each). Germline CDR1 SGHNT, CDR2 YYREEE (reference sequence). V shed 4 bases and J shed 5 bases, with 16 bases lying between them. The CDR3 loop spans 14 amino acids. CDR3 loop: CASSMSGGVDEQYF. The CDR3 DNA follows: TGTGCCAGCAGCATGTCTGGGGGTGTCGACGAGCAGTACTTC.

The table lists this clonotype with many counts. This chain joins TRBV12-3 or TRBV12-4 and TRBJ2-2; D is possibly TRBD2 (7 bases). Trimming stripped 2 bases from V and 5 bases from J, with 12 bases between. CDR3 length: 15 residues. The CDR3 protein is CASSLRGAQTGELFF. Written as DNA, the CDR3 is TGTGCCAGCAGTTTACGGGGGGCGCAAACCGGGGAGCTGTTTTTT.

This clonotype appeared many times. J is TRBJ2-4 and V is TRBV12-3 or TRBV12-4; 12 bases map to TRBD2. V shed 4 bases, J shed 3 bases, and the junction held 25 bases outside the gene matches. The CDR3 has 23 residues. The CDR3 DNA sequence: TGTGCCAGCAGTTCATGGCGGGCAGGCTTACAGACTAGCGGGAGCGGTGGCAAAAACATTCAGTACTTC. Residues: CASSSWRAGLQTSGSGGKNIQYF.

This chain joins TRBV5-4 and TRBJ1-4; TRBD1 is a possible D gene (5 bases). In germline, CDR1 is SGHNT, CDR2 YYREEE (reference sequence). V was cut by 6 bases and J by 6 bases, with 21 bases left in between. This CDR3 is 16 amino acids long. DNA for the CDR3: TGTGCCAGCACATCTACAGCCGGGGCCCGCGATGAAAAACTGTTTTTT. Translating gives CASTSTAGARDEKLFF.

The chain uses TRBV4-3 and TRBJ2-6; 7 bases fit TRBD1. V gave up 0 bases and J gave up 3 bases; unmatched junction bases: 11. This CDR3 is 19 amino acids long. In germline, CDR1 is LGHNA, CDR2 YSLEER. The chain's CDR3 is CASSQDPANRGGGANVLTF. CDR3 nucleotide sequence: TGCGCCAGCAGCCAAGATCCGGCGAACAGGGGTGGTGGGGCCAACGTCCTGACTTTC.

There are a few counts of this clonotype. The chain's CDR3 is CASSLAITDTQYF. The CDR3 nucleotides are TGTGCCAGCAGCTTAGCGATAACAGATACGCAGTATTTT. This chain uses TRBV11-2 with TRBJ2-3; D not resolved. Germline assignment: CDR1 SGHAT and CDR2 FQNNGV. This CDR3 contains 13 residues. Trimming removed 1 base from V and 3 bases from J, with 5 bases in between.

The gene calls are TRBV6-1 and TRBJ1-5, with D perhaps matching TRBD1 (5 bases). CDR1 is MNHNS and CDR2 is SASEGT in the germline V gene. V lost 5 bases and J 4 bases, leaving 18 bases between the germline ends. The CDR3 spans 16 residues. The CDR3 DNA follows: TGTGCCAGCAGTCTGGGGGGACCCACGGGGAATCAGCCCCAGCATTTT. This encodes CASSLGGPTGNQPQHF.

At least ten counts were recorded for this clonotype. V gene TRBV6-2 or TRBV6-3 combines with J gene TRBJ2-3; possibly TRBD1 or TRBD2 for D (5 bases each). Germline CDR1 and CDR2: MNHEY and SVGEGT. The CDR3 is 15 residues long. V was pared by 4 bases and J by 1 base, with 12 bases between. The chain's CDR3 is CASSSGTFGTDTQYF. The CDR3 DNA is TGTGCCAGCAGTTCCGGGACCTTCGGCACAGATACGCAGTATTTT.

This clonotype was detected ten times or more. This chain uses TRBV7-9 with TRBJ1-5; D unresolved. Trimming cost V 0 bases and J 7 bases, with 10 bases left between them. This CDR3 is 14 amino acids long. Germline V gene sequence: CDR1 SEHNR, CDR2 FQNEAQ (reference sequence). The CDR3 DNA reads as TGTGCCAGCAGCTTAGCAGGAGTAGGGCAGCCCCAGCATTTT. Its protein product is CASSLAGVGQPQHF.

There are many counts of this clonotype. The junction shows a germline mismatch at one end, possibly a read error. V and J are TRBV12-3 or TRBV12-4 and TRBJ2-7; D might be TRBD2 (6 bases). CDR3 length: 12 residues. This chain's CDR3 is CASSLAAYEQYF. The CDR3 nucleotides are TGTGCCAGCAGCTTAGCGGCGTACGAGCAGTACTTC.

This clonotype was observed a handful of times. A much larger clone is a single base away; this may be a read error. The V and J genes are TRBV6-9 and TRBJ2-3; a possible D gene is TRBD1 (5 bases). Looked up from germline, CDR1 is MNHGY and CDR2 is SVAAGI. The CDR3 has 15 residues. The CDR3 is CASSYADSPTGTQYF. DNA for the CDR3: TGTGCCAGCAGTTACGCTGATTCCCCCACAGGTACGCAGTATTTT.

The CDR3 DNA sequence: TGTGCCAGCAGACCGGGACAGCTCTCTGGTGGTGAAAAACTGTTTTTT. It encodes CASRPGQLSGGEKLFF. This chain joins TRBV12-3 or TRBV12-4 and TRBJ1-4; TRBD1 matches 7 bases. The CDR3 is 16 residues long. With 6 bases clipped from V and 7 bases from J, the junction kept 14 bases outside the gene matches.

This clonotype was detected many times. CDR3 sequence reads: CSAREGEVVETQYF. DNA for the CDR3: TGCAGTGCTAGAGAAGGGGAGGTTGTAGAGACCCAGTACTTC. The genes are TRBV20-1 and TRBJ2-5, with D tentatively TRBD2 (6 bases). Trimming left V 0 bases short and J 4 bases short, with 12 bases between. The CDR3 length is 14 residues. Germline V gene data show CDR1 as DFQATT and CDR2 as SNEGSKA (reference sequence).

About this clonotype: An end of the junction differs from the germline gene, which may be a read error. The V call is TRBV20-1, the J call TRBJ2-1; 7 bases are shared with TRBD1. The CDR3 has 14 residues. Per germline, CDR1 DFQATT and CDR2 SNEGSKA (reference sequence). The CDR3 spells CSARDRVHYNEQFF. The CDR3 nucleotides read TGCAGTGCTCGAGACAGGGTTCACTACAATGAGCAGTTCTTC.

The table lists this clonotype with a few counts. A much larger clonotype is one base distant, so this may be a read error. The gene calls are TRBV6-2 or TRBV6-3 and TRBJ1-4; the D is unclear. The CDR3 consists of 13 residues. The germline V gene has CDR1 MNHEY and CDR2 SVGEGT. V dropped 2 bases and J dropped 12 bases, with 13 bases sitting between them. The CDR3 coding sequence is TGTGCCAGCAGTTACGGATTTCCGGAAGAACTGTTTTTT. The encoded protein is CASSYGFPEELFF.

This clonotype was counted ten times or more. V usage is TRBV11-2 and J usage is TRBJ2-3, with D tentatively TRBD2 (5 bases). The CDR3 is made up of 15 amino acids. Germline loops: CDR1 SGHAT, CDR2 FQNNGV. Trimming pared 7 bases from V and 4 bases from J, leaving 18 bases between. CDR3 DNA sequence: TGTGCCAGCACCACCGTCAAGAGGGCCCCAGATACGCAGTATTTT. Its protein is CASTTVKRAPDTQYF.